This T cell receptor beta chain was captured in a study of CXCR3-negative and CXCR3-positive naive CD8 T cells. The libraries of TRB cDNA were prepared using 5' RACE with UMI labels. TCRdb reprocessed the 5' RACE reads, with one entry per CDR3 protein and no DNA. Its clone listing holds approximately 89,000 distinct CDR3 sequences. On this clonotype: The antigen is undetermined.

Germline assignment: CDR1 DFQATT and CDR2 SNEGSKA (reference sequence). The CDR3 is 19 residues long. Overall study findings and caveats: The study found more hydrophobic TRB CDR3s in CXCR3-positive naive cells than in CXCR3-negative naive cells.

Source material: naive CXCR3+ CD8+ T cells from blood. Subset specified: CD45RO-CCR7+CD27+CD95- naive CD8+ T cells expressing CXCR3 (TNR3+). This receptor was obtained from a human donor in good health. Some clones in this sample may be carry-over from other donors' samples. This chain links TRBV20-1 with TRBJ2-1; the D call of TRBD2 rests on TCRdb alone, since no DNA is present to check it. The CDR3 spells CSARESASGRTLNYNEQFF.